The 17 T cell receptor beta chains below come from one sample, sequenced in a study of T-cell reconstitution after alpha-beta-depleted transplantation in children. As it was prepared, the TCRbeta library received unique molecular identifiers. TCRdb redid the calling of the PCR reads with MiXCR, one entry per CDR3 protein. The table lists 220,000 or so distinct CDR3 sequences, less than 9% of them singletons. This specimen consisted of PBMCs, mostly from graft donor cells, obtained 180 days after TCRalphabeta/CD19-depleted stem cell transplant. The receptor source for this set is a male patient younger than 18 who had a stem cell transplant for acute lymphoblastic leukemia, so the T cells may come from the graft donor.

Many counts were recorded for this clonotype. The V gene is TRBV27, the J gene TRBJ1-2; 10 nucleotides align to TRBD1. J lost 5 bases, V lost 3 bases, and 3 bases had no gene match. Germline-derived CDR1 and CDR2 are MNHEY and SMNVEV (reference sequence). The CDR3 covers 14 residues. The CDR3 loop is CASSLGQGLYGYTF. The CDR3 nucleotides read TGTGCCAGCAGTTTGGGACAGGGGCTGTATGGCTACACCTTC.

This clonotype was counted at least ten times. The chain couples TRBV12-3 or TRBV12-4 to TRBJ2-2; weak D call: TRBD2 (5 bases). Trimming took off 3 bases at V and 3 bases at J, with 11 bases between the two ends. There are 15 residues in the CDR3. This CDR3 reads CASSFRQRDTGELFF. The CDR3 DNA reads TGTGCCAGCAGTTTTCGGCAGAGGGACACCGGGGAGCTGTTTTTT.

This clonotype was found many times. V and J are TRBV2 and TRBJ2-5; 14 bases are shared with TRBD2. With V trimmed by 6 bases and J by 5 bases, 5 bases remained unmatched. This CDR3 spans 15 amino acids. CDR1 is SNHLY, CDR2 FYNNEI, per germline. The CDR3 DNA reads TGTGCCAGCAGGGGGACTAGCGGGAGTAGGGAGACCCAGTACTTC. Translating gives CASRGTSGSRETQYF.

This clonotype was detected only a few times. This sequence joins TRBV18 and TRBJ2-2; TRBD2 agrees at 11 bases. The CDR3 spans 16 residues. Germline CDR1 and CDR2: KGHSH and LQKENI. With V trimmed by 1 base and J by 4 bases, 2 bases remained unmatched. CDR3 protein: CASSPLGLAVTGELFF. The CDR3 DNA reads TGTGCCAGCTCACCACTGGGACTAGCGGTCACCGGGGAGCTGTTTTTT.

In its sample, this clonotype was seen many times. The chain links TRBV28 to TRBJ1-2; tentatively, D is TRBD1 (5 bases). The V and J ends lost 2 bases and 8 bases respectively, with 12 bases between them. CDR1 is MDHEN, CDR2 SYDVKM, per germline. CDR3 length: 13 residues. The CDR3 loop is CASSLRQIDGYTF. The DNA of the CDR3 is TGTGCCAGCAGTTTACGACAGATAGACGGCTACACCTTC.

Many counts were recorded for this clonotype. The V and J genes are TRBV6-1 and TRBJ2-2; 7 bases line up with TRBD1. V lost 6 bases to trimming and J lost 4 bases; unmatched junction nucleotides: 8. Looked up from germline, CDR1 is MNHNS and CDR2 is SASEGT. This CDR3 comprises 15 residues. The CDR3 DNA reads TGTGCCAGCAGGGAGACAGGGTTGGGCACCGGGGAGCTGTTTTTT. Translation: CASRETGLGTGELFF.

There are many counts of this clonotype. The chain uses TRBV7-8 and TRBJ2-7, with D maybe TRBD1 (6 bases). V lost 2 bases, J lost 2 bases, and 13 bases lay in between. This CDR3 spans 15 amino acids. Germline V CDR1 and CDR2: SGHVS, FQNEAQ. Here the CDR3 reads CASSLRDTTPYEQYF. The CDR3 DNA reads as TGTGCCAGCAGCTTACGGGACACGACCCCCTACGAGCAGTACTTC.

This clonotype appeared many times. The J gene is TRBJ2-1, the V gene TRBV25-1; D may be TRBD1 or TRBD2 (5 bases each). The germline V gene encodes CDR1 MGHDK and CDR2 SYGVNS. The CDR3 has 15 residues. Deletions cut 2 bases from V and 6 bases from J, with 14 bases between. In DNA form, the CDR3 reads TGTGCCAGCAGTGAACCAAATAAGGGGAGCAATGAGCAGTTCTTC. The encoded protein is CASSEPNKGSNEQFF.

This clonotype was counted many times. This sequence joins TRBV7-9 and TRBJ2-3; D is undetermined. The V gene lost 1 base and the J gene lost 0 bases, with 11 bases spanning the gap. Per the germline V gene, CDR1 is SEHNR and CDR2 is FQNEAQ (reference sequence). The CDR3 is made up of 16 amino acids. This CDR3 reads CASSLGQAASTDTQYF. The CDR3 DNA reads TGTGCCAGCAGCTTAGGGCAGGCTGCGAGCACAGATACGCAGTATTTT.

This clonotype was observed at least ten times. The DNA of the CDR3 is TGCGCCAGCAGGATGGGGCGGGGGTCCACAGATACGCAGTATTTT. Amino acid sequence: CASRMGRGSTDTQYF. The chain is built from TRBV10-2 and TRBJ2-3; TRBD2 aligns across 7 bases. V shed 6 bases, J shed 2 bases, and the junction held 8 bases outside the gene matches. The CDR3 is made up of 15 amino acids. Germline V gives CDR1 WSHSY, CDR2 SAAADI.

With regard to this clonotype: Being one base from a much bigger clone, this may be a read error. V is TRBV29-1 and J is TRBJ1-2; D remains ambiguous. This CDR3 is built from 16 residues. CDR1 is SQVTM, CDR2 ANQGSEA, per germline. CDR3 sequence (DNA): TGCAGCGTTCCCCTCAGGCAGCTTACTCCTAACTATGGCGACACCTTC. Translation gives CSVPLRQLTPNYGDTF.

This clonotype was seen repeatedly, ten times or more. V usage is TRBV13 and J usage is TRBJ1-1; no clear D. This CDR3 has 17 amino acids. V lost 6 bases and J 1 base, leaving 21 bases between the germline ends. Germline CDR1 and CDR2: PRHDT and FYEKMQ (reference sequence). DNA of the CDR3: TGTGCCAGCAGTTTTAGCGGCCTAGGACGGGGGAACACTGAAGCTTTCTTT. Amino acids: CASSFSGLGRGNTEAFF.

The sample holds many counts of this clonotype. The chain is built from TRBV10-3 and TRBJ2-7, with a tentative D call TRBD2 (5 bases). The V end lost 9 bases, the J end lost 7 bases, and 19 bases lay between the germline ends. Germline V lookup: CDR1 ENHRY, CDR2 SYGVKD. This CDR3 spans 13 amino acids. CDR3 bases: TGTGCCATGAAAACGGCCCTCTCGGGGGAGCAGTACTTC. This encodes CAMKTALSGEQYF.

This clonotype was detected only a few times. This chain links TRBV12-3 or TRBV12-4 with TRBJ1-5; D is unresolved. The CDR3 has 15 residues. Trimming shortened V by 0 bases and J by 3 bases, and 9 bases separated the two germline ends. In DNA, the CDR3 is TGTGCCAGCAGTTTAGCGCTCAGTCACAATCAGCCCCAGCATTTT. It yields the protein CASSLALSHNQPQHF.

The sample holds many counts of this clonotype. The gene calls are TRBV29-1 and TRBJ2-7; 7 bases map to TRBD2. Trimming removed 5 bases from V and 2 bases from J; junction bases left unmatched: 12. CDR3 length: 15 amino acids. Germline V gene data show CDR1 as SQVTM and CDR2 as ANQGSEA. CDR3 DNA: TGCAGCGTTACCTACCTTGGACTAGACGCCTACGAGCAGTACTTC. Translating it yields CSVTYLGLDAYEQYF.

This clonotype came up a few times. The V call is TRBV20-1, the J call TRBJ2-1; tentatively, D is TRBD2 (6 bases). Germline CDR1 DFQATT, CDR2 SNEGSKA (reference sequence). CDR3 length equals 17 residues. V shed 3 bases and J shed 0 bases, with 18 bases lying between them. The CDR3 sequence: CSARGLSGISSYNEQFF. The CDR3 DNA follows: TGCAGTGCTAGGGGCCTTAGCGGTATAAGCTCCTACAATGAGCAGTTCTTC.

There are many counts of this clonotype. J is TRBJ1-5 and V is TRBV5-1; possibly TRBD1 for D (5 bases). Germline CDR1 is SGHRS and CDR2 is YFSETQ. Trimming shortened V by 4 bases and J by 3 bases, and 17 bases separated the two germline ends. The CDR3 runs 16 residues. In nucleotides, the CDR3 is TGCGCCAGCAGCCCGGGGCCCGACCGGGCCAATCAGCCCCAGCATTTT. It yields the protein CASSPGPDRANQPQHF.